What follows are 27 T cell receptor beta chains derived from one specimen sequenced in a study of CD8+ T cells in alopecia areata. Treatment noted: oral pan-JAK inhibitor, 5-10 mg twice daily. In each case, RNA was isolated and then reverse transcribed into cDNA as the sequencing template. Sequencing was performed with immunoSEQ multiplex PCR; in TCRdb, only in-frame clones are kept and a portion is missing. The data hold about 120,000 clones, with about half observed a single time. The sample consisted of CD4+ T cells sorted from blood, taken at week 4, from a patient treated with tofacitinib. These receptors were obtained from a human donor with alopecia areata.

This clone appeared a few times. The V and J genes are TRBV7-9 and TRBJ2-3; no definite D call. Germline V gene lookup returns CDR1 SEHNR and CDR2 FQNEAQ (reference sequence). CDR3 size: 14 residues. The ends were cut back, 0 bases at V and 4 bases at J, with 8 bases in the middle. CDR3 sequence reads: CASSLAGYSDTQYF. CDR3 nucleotide sequence: TGTGCCAGCAGCTTAGCCGGGTACTCAGATACGCAGTATTTT.

Remarks on this clone: The same CDR3 arises from other DNA sequences in this sample as well. V is TRBV30 and J is TRBJ1-2; a weak D match, TRBD1 (6 bases). V gave up 0 bases and J gave up 0 bases, with 8 bases separating them. The CDR3 consists of 14 residues. In germline, CDR1 is GTSNPN, CDR2 SVGIG (reference sequence). The CDR3 loop reads CAWSVGGSNYGYTF. DNA of the CDR3: TGTGCCTGGAGTGTGGGGGGCTCTAACTATGGCTACACCTTC.

The CDR3 nucleotides are TGTGCCAGCAGCTGGGGGACGGAAACAACAGATACGCAGTATTTT. Translation: CASSWGTETTDTQYF. The chain links TRBV7-3 to TRBJ2-3, with D perhaps being TRBD1 or TRBD2 (5 bases each). V gave up 4 bases and J gave up 3 bases, with 14 bases separating them. Per the germline V gene, CDR1 is SGHTA and CDR2 is FQGTGA. CDR3 length: 15 amino acids.

This chain joins TRBV4-1 and TRBJ2-3; D is unclear. The CDR3 is 16 amino acids. Trimming took 1 base from V and 3 from J, leaving 14 bases between them. CDR1 and CDR2 from the germline V gene are MGHRA and YSYEKL. CDR3 residues: CASSQVSGVGTDTQYF. CDR3 DNA sequence: TGCGCCAGCAGCCAAGTATCGGGCGTGGGTACAGATACGCAGTATTTT.

The chain links TRBV29-1 to TRBJ1-1, with D uncertain. CDR3 size: 14 residues. Germline-derived CDR1 and CDR2 are SQVTM and ANQGSEA. V was cut by 6 bases and J by 1 base, with 15 bases left in between. CDR3 coding DNA: TGCAGCGTCCCCCGGGTTGGAGGGAACACTGAAGCTTTCTTT. Translating gives CSVPRVGGNTEAFF.

V gene TRBV18 combines with J gene TRBJ2-2; a possible D gene is TRBD1 (5 bases). This CDR3 region has 16 residues. Germline-derived CDR1 and CDR2 are KGHSH and LQKENI. V was trimmed by 1 base and J by 1 base, leaving 10 bases between them. CDR3 residues: CASSPRFQGNTGELFF. The CDR3 bases are TGTGCCAGCTCACCACGTTTCCAGGGGAACACCGGGGAGCTGTTTTTT.

There are a few counts of this clone. The rearrangement links TRBV7-3 to TRBJ2-4; 7 bases map to TRBD1. V was clipped by 10 bases and J by 2 bases; unmatched bases: 11. Germline V gene data show CDR1 as SGHTA and CDR2 as FQGTGA. This CDR3 has 15 residues. The CDR3 DNA reads TGTGCCAACCCGAACCTGGACAGGACCAAAAACATTCAGTACTTC. It is translated as CANPNLDRTKNIQYF.

The chain recombines TRBV18 with TRBJ2-3; D unresolved. Germline-derived CDR1 and CDR2 are KGHSH and LQKENI. CDR3 length: 14 amino acids. Trimming left V 2 bases short and J 0 bases short, with 6 bases between. The CDR3: CASSPALSTDTQYF. The CDR3 coding sequence is TGTGCCAGCTCACCAGCCCTTAGCACAGATACGCAGTATTTT.

V is TRBV7-9 and J is TRBJ2-7, with D tentatively TRBD2 (6 bases). Germline V CDR1 and CDR2: SEHNR, FQNEAQ (reference sequence). V was clipped by 5 bases and J by 2 bases, with 16 bases between them. The CDR3 has 15 residues. CDR3: CASSLLGGSPYEQYF. CDR3 bases: TGTGCCAGCAGCCTACTCGGAGGGTCCCCCTACGAGCAGTACTTC.

A few counts support this clone. J is TRBJ1-1 and V is TRBV7-8, with 9 bases that match TRBD1. The V gene's germline CDR1 is SGHVS and CDR2 FQNEAQ. The CDR3 extends over 15 amino acids. The J segment lost 1 base and the V segment lost 5 bases, leaving 5 bases of the junction unmatched. In nucleotides, the CDR3 is TGTGCCAGCAGCCCGGGACAGGGACGGAACACTGAAGCTTTCTTT. Its translation is CASSPGQGRNTEAFF.

The chain is built from TRBV29-1 and TRBJ2-7; 10 positions match TRBD2. The CDR3 covers 12 residues. Germline V gene lookup returns CDR1 SQVTM and CDR2 ANQGSEA. After removal of 4 bases from V and 5 bases from J, the junction contained 2 bases not matched to a gene. This CDR3 is CSVVSGGDEQYF. The DNA for the CDR3 is TGCAGCGTTGTGAGCGGGGGGGACGAGCAGTACTTC.

The chain is built from TRBV4-1 and TRBJ2-6; D ambiguous. Germline assignment: CDR1 MGHRA and CDR2 YSYEKL. This CDR3 is 16 amino acids long. Trimming removed 3 bases at V and 4 bases at J, with 13 bases between. CDR3: CASSQVISTGANVLTF. The CDR3 DNA reads TGCGCCAGCAGCCAGGTAATAAGTACGGGGGCCAACGTCCTGACTTTC.

This chain joins TRBV30 and TRBJ1-1; D not certain. Germline CDR1 is GTSNPN and CDR2 is SVGIG (reference sequence). The ends were cut back, 7 bases at V and 2 bases at J, with 17 bases in the middle. This CDR3 is 14 amino acids long. CDR3 protein: CASNRAQRNTEAFF. The CDR3 DNA sequence: TGTGCCTCAAACCGGGCGCAGAGAAACACTGAAGCTTTCTTT.

This clone turned up a few times. The J gene is TRBJ1-2, the V gene TRBV18, with D uncertain. Germline CDR1 is KGHSH and CDR2 is LQKENI. V was shortened by 3 bases and J by 0 bases, with 11 bases between the two germline ends. The CDR3 is made up of 15 amino acids. The CDR3 coding sequence is TGTGCCAGCTCACCTGGAGGCAGTTCTAACTATGGCTACACCTTC. Protein sequence: CASSPGGSSNYGYTF.

V and J are TRBV10-3 and TRBJ2-1; D gene unclear. This CDR3 region has 12 residues. The germline V gene encodes CDR1 ENHRY and CDR2 SYGVKD. Trimming took 0 bases from V and 7 from J, leaving 4 bases between them. CDR3 bases: TGTGCCATCAGTGAGTCGGGGAATGAGCAGTTCTTC. Translated: CAISESGNEQFF.

The gene calls are TRBV6-5 and TRBJ2-7, with D perhaps being TRBD1 or TRBD2 (5 bases each). Trimming cost V 4 bases and J 5 bases, with 21 bases left between them. The CDR3 consists of 16 residues. The V gene's germline CDR1 is MNHEY and CDR2 SVGAGI. The CDR3 loop reads CASSSNPGQGVDEQYF. CDR3 DNA sequence: TGTGCCAGCAGTTCGAACCCTGGTCAGGGAGTGGACGAGCAGTACTTC.

This rearrangement joins TRBV7-6 to TRBJ2-7, with D possibly TRBD1 on 5 matching bases. This CDR3 contains 13 residues. Trimming took 3 bases from V and 3 from J, leaving 9 bases between them. Per the germline V gene, CDR1 is SGHVS and CDR2 is FNYEAQ. The chain's CDR3 is CASSFGQDYEQYF. The CDR3 nucleotides are TGTGCCAGCAGCTTTGGACAAGACTACGAGCAGTACTTC. The variable domain in full, with the rest retrieved from reference TRBV7-6 and TRBJ2-7, is GAGVSQSPRYKVTKRGQDVALRCDPISGHVSLYWYRQALGQGPEFLTYFNYEAQQDKSGLPNDRFSAERPEGSISTLTIQRTEQRDSAMYRCASSFGQDYEQYFGPGTRLTVT.

The count of this clone is one. The chain's CDR3 is CASSVVGTNTEAFF. The CDR3 DNA is TGTGCCAGCAGCGTAGTCGGGACAAACACTGAAGCTTTCTTT. This chain uses TRBV9 with TRBJ1-1; maybe TRBD1 (6 bases). With 0 bases removed from V and 2 bases from J, the gap between germline ends came to 8 bases. The CDR3 is 14 residues long. CDR1 is SGDLS and CDR2 is YYNGEE in the germline V gene.

The chain carries TRBV7-9 and TRBJ2-7; no firm D call. The CDR3 contains 14 residues. Trimming removed 9 bases from V and 3 bases from J, with 18 bases in between. CDR1 and CDR2 (germline): SEHNR, FQNEAQ (reference sequence). CDR3 protein: CASSLSDGDYEQYF. CDR3 sequence (DNA): TGTGCCAGTTCTCTGAGCGACGGCGACTACGAGCAGTACTTC.

The chain employs TRBV6-5 and TRBJ1-1; the match to TRBD1 covers 8 bases. CDR1 is MNHEY and CDR2 is SVGAGI in the germline V gene. V lost 4 bases and J lost 5; bases outside the gene matches: 9. The CDR3 has 15 amino acids. This CDR3 reads CASSSTSGGQTEAFF. CDR3 sequence (DNA): TGTGCCAGCAGTTCCACTTCAGGGGGCCAGACTGAAGCTTTCTTT.

This clone was seen only a few times. The rearrangement uses TRBV5-1 and TRBJ1-1, with D tentatively TRBD1 (5 bases). V lost 1 base and J 4 bases, leaving 11 bases between the germline ends. The CDR3 contains 14 residues. Germline V gene lookup returns CDR1 SGHRS and CDR2 YFSETQ. The CDR3, as DNA: TGCGCCAGCAGCTTGCAGCAGGGCGGCACTGAAGCTTTCTTT. Its translation: CASSLQQGGTEAFF.

V is TRBV6-5 and J is TRBJ2-7; no reliable D call. The CDR3 is made up of 15 amino acids. The V and J ends lost 6 bases and 1 base respectively, with 16 bases between them. Germline V gives CDR1 MNHEY, CDR2 SVGAGI. The CDR3, as DNA: TGTGCCAGCAGCTCCTTCTCCGGCGGATCCTACGAGCAGTACTTC. The encoded protein is CASSSFSGGSYEQYF.

J is TRBJ1-2 and V is TRBV29-1; tentatively, D is TRBD1 (5 bases). This CDR3 contains 13 residues. The V gene lost 4 bases and the J gene lost 0 bases, with 9 bases spanning the gap. The germline V gene encodes CDR1 SQVTM and CDR2 ANQGSEA. The CDR3 bases are TGCAGCGTTGCACCGGGACCTAACTATGGCTACACCTTC. This sequence encodes CSVAPGPNYGYTF. The full variable domain, in which reference TRBV29-1 and TRBJ1-2 provide the parts outside the CDR3, is SAVISQKPSRDICQRGTSLTIQCQVDSQVTMMFWYRQQPGQSLTLIATANQGSEATYESGFVIDKFPISRPNLTFSTLTVSNMSPEDSSIYLCSVAPGPNYGYTFGSGTRLTVV.

The CDR3 DNA follows: TGTGCCTGGACTGGGGCCAACGTCCTGACTTTC. Encoded protein: CAWTGANVLTF. The chain recombines TRBV30 with TRBJ2-6, with D hard to call. The CDR3 runs to 11 residues. The germline V gene encodes CDR1 GTSNPN and CDR2 SVGIG (reference sequence). The V end lost 4 bases, the J end lost 2 bases, and 0 bases lay between the germline ends.

The V gene is TRBV7-6, the J gene TRBJ2-7, with 8 nucleotides matching TRBD1. This CDR3 has 15 amino acids. J gave up 2 bases and V 5 bases, and 8 bases lay outside the gene matches. Germline CDR1 is SGHVS and CDR2 is FNYEAQ. The CDR3 DNA reads as TGTGCCAGCAGCCCGCAGCCACAGGGGGCCTACGAGCAGTACTTC. Translated: CASSPQPQGAYEQYF.

The chain carries TRBV2 and TRBJ1-1; D gene unclear. CDR1 and CDR2 (germline): SNHLY, FYNNEI. V was shortened by 4 bases and J by 4 bases, with 10 bases between the two germline ends. The CDR3 spans 13 residues. The CDR3 sequence: CASSGQGSTEAFF. The CDR3 nucleotides are TGTGCCAGCAGTGGGCAAGGGTCCACTGAAGCTTTCTTT.

The chain carries TRBV4-1 and TRBJ2-5; 10 nucleotides align to TRBD2. The trim removed 2 bases at V and 5 bases at J, leaving 20 bases unmatched. Germline assignment: CDR1 MGHRA and CDR2 YSYEKL. The CDR3 has 20 residues. CDR3 nucleotides: TGCGCCAGCAGCCAATCCCTCCTCATGGGGCCTAGCGGGAGCGGGGAGACCCAGTACTTC. Translating gives CASSQSLLMGPSGSGETQYF.